A selection of T cell receptor beta chains follows, all from one sample in a study of OX40 agonist ivuxolimab in advanced cancers. Method: immunoSEQ multiplex PCR; TCRdb's copy keeps in-frame clones and lacks some. The top ten clones hold 3% to 4% of a sample with some 60,000 clones, about nine tenths of them seen once. This sample comprised CD4+ or CD8+ T cells sorted from blood, obtained in a trial of the OX40 agonist ivuxolimab. The receptor set was obtained from an adult with an advanced solid tumor such as melanoma, head and neck, liver or kidney cancer. Both conserved end residues are part of each CDR3. The D gene is left open where the match is weak.

j_call: TRBJ2-3
v_call: TRBV13
d_call: TRBD2
cdr3_nt: TGTGCCAGCAGCTTAGGCGCAGCGGGAGGGCCTTGGGATACGCAGTATTTT
cdr3_aa: CASSLGAAGGPWDTQYF

j_call: TRBJ2-5
v_call: TRBV7-6
d_call: .
cdr3_nt: TGTGCCAGCAGCTTAGGGCCCGGGGGGACAACCGTGCAAGAGACCCAGTACTTC
cdr3_aa: CASSLGPGGTTVQETQYF

j_call: TRBJ2-1
v_call: TRBV7-8
d_call: .
cdr3_nt: TGTGCCAGCAGCTTAGGGCATCGCGTGATCTTC
cdr3_aa: CASSLGHRVIF

j_call: TRBJ2-7
v_call: TRBV10-2
d_call: .
cdr3_nt: TGCGCCAGCAGTGAGCTGCCACCCCCGGGGTACGAGCAGTACTTC
cdr3_aa: CASSELPPPGYEQYF

j_call: TRBJ2-7
v_call: TRBV11-2
d_call: .
cdr3_nt: TGTGCCAGCAGCTTATTGACGGCGGGGCCCAGCTCCTACGAGCAGTACTTC
cdr3_aa: CASSLLTAGPSSYEQYF

j_call: TRBJ2-3
v_call: TRBV4-1
d_call: .
cdr3_nt: TGCGCCAGCAGCCAAGACTCGGCGGTGGGCACAGATACGCAGTATTTT
cdr3_aa: CASSQDSAVGTDTQYF

j_call: TRBJ2-5
v_call: TRBV6-5
d_call: .
cdr3_nt: TGTGCCAGCAGTTACGGAGGGGAGACCCAGTACTTC
cdr3_aa: CASSYGGETQYF

j_call: TRBJ2-7
v_call: TRBV19
d_call: .
cdr3_nt: TGTGCCAGTAGTATGGGACCTGATGTGGACGAGCAGTACTTC
cdr3_aa: CASSMGPDVDEQYF

j_call: TRBJ2-5
v_call: TRBV7-8
d_call: .
cdr3_nt: TGTGCCAGCAGCTTCGGACAGAGACAAGAGACCCAGTACTTC
cdr3_aa: CASSFGQRQETQYF

j_call: TRBJ2-3
v_call: TRBV19
d_call: TRBD2
cdr3_nt: TGTGCCAGTAGTGGACTAGCGGGAGGGGGTACAGATACGCAGTATTTT
cdr3_aa: CASSGLAGGGTDTQYF

j_call: TRBJ1-3
v_call: TRBV11-3
d_call: .
cdr3_nt: TGTGCCAGCAGCTTAGTTGGTGGAAACACCATATATTTT
cdr3_aa: CASSLVGGNTIYF

j_call: TRBJ1-5
v_call: TRBV6-5
d_call: .
cdr3_nt: TGTGCCAGCGCGACAGGCAATCAGCCCCAGCATTTT
cdr3_aa: CASATGNQPQHF

j_call: TRBJ2-3
v_call: TRBV9
d_call: .
cdr3_nt: TGTGCCAGCAGCGTAGGGCCAGGGGCGCTGACAGATACGCAGTATTTT
cdr3_aa: CASSVGPGALTDTQYF

j_call: TRBJ2-1
v_call: TRBV27
d_call: TRBD1
cdr3_nt: TGTGCCAGCATTACAGACAGGGTTTCTTACAATGAGCAGTTCTTC
cdr3_aa: CASITDRVSYNEQFF

j_call: TRBJ2-2
v_call: TRBV7-9
d_call: TRBD1
cdr3_nt: TGTGCCAGCAGCGTCCCCGGGACAGACACCGGGGAGCTGTTTTTT
cdr3_aa: CASSVPGTDTGELFF

j_call: TRBJ2-1
v_call: TRBV7-9
d_call: .
cdr3_nt: TGTGCCAGCAGCTTAGCCGGACGGCACAATGAGCAGTTCTTC
cdr3_aa: CASSLAGRHNEQFF

j_call: TRBJ2-7
v_call: TRBV19
d_call: .
cdr3_nt: TGTGCCAGTAGTATAGATCAAGCGGATACCTACGAGCAGTACTTC
cdr3_aa: CASSIDQADTYEQYF

j_call: TRBJ2-5
v_call: TRBV4-1
d_call: .
cdr3_nt: TGCGCCAGCAGCCAAGAGGTCGCCACGTACCAAGAGACCCAGTACTTC
cdr3_aa: CASSQEVATYQETQYF

j_call: TRBJ2-1
v_call: TRBV6-5
d_call: TRBD1
cdr3_nt: TGTGCCAGCAGTTACTGGACAGGGATCGATGAGCAGTTCTTC
cdr3_aa: CASSYWTGIDEQFF

j_call: TRBJ2-1
v_call: TRBV7-2
d_call: TRBD2
cdr3_nt: TGTGCCAGCAGCTTAAGCGGGAGTGGGAATGAGCAGTTCTTC
cdr3_aa: CASSLSGSGNEQFF

j_call: TRBJ2-1
v_call: TRBV6-1
d_call: .
cdr3_nt: TGTGCCAGCAGTTCCGACTACTTGGGGCTCAATGAGCAGTTCTTC
cdr3_aa: CASSSDYLGLNEQFF

j_call: TRBJ1-1
v_call: TRBV30
d_call: .
cdr3_nt: TGTGCCCGAGGGATGGGGACTGAAGCTTTCTTT
cdr3_aa: CARGMGTEAFF

j_call: TRBJ2-3
v_call: TRBV2
d_call: .
cdr3_nt: TGTGCCAGCAGTCACACAAGCACAGATACGCAGTATTTT
cdr3_aa: CASSHTSTDTQYF

j_call: TRBJ2-2
v_call: TRBV10-2
d_call: .
cdr3_nt: TGCGCCAGCCTTTCTACCGGGGAGCTGTTTTTT
cdr3_aa: CASLSTGELFF

j_call: TRBJ2-1
v_call: TRBV10-2
d_call: TRBD2
cdr3_nt: TGCGCCAGCACCGAGGGAGCTAGCGGCTACAATGAGCAGTTCTTC
cdr3_aa: CASTEGASGYNEQFF

j_call: TRBJ1-1
v_call: TRBV18
d_call: .
cdr3_nt: TGTGCCAGCTCACCAATTGACAGCCGCATGAACACTGAAGCTTTCTTT
cdr3_aa: CASSPIDSRMNTEAFF

j_call: TRBJ2-2
v_call: TRBV7-2
d_call: .
cdr3_nt: TGTGCCAGCAGCTTAGCTTCTTGGTCCGGGGAGCTGTTTTTT
cdr3_aa: CASSLASWSGELFF

j_call: TRBJ2-6
v_call: TRBV4-3
d_call: .
cdr3_nt: TGCGCCAGCAGCCAAGATATCAGGGGTGCTGGGGCCAACGTCCTGACTTTC
cdr3_aa: CASSQDIRGAGANVLTF

j_call: TRBJ2-1
v_call: TRBV7-9
d_call: .
cdr3_nt: TGTGCCAGCAGCCCGGGAGCGCTTGGGCAGTTCTTC
cdr3_aa: CASSPGALGQFF

j_call: TRBJ2-5
v_call: TRBV28
d_call: TRBD1
cdr3_nt: TGTGCCAGCAGTTCTATTGGACAGGGAGAATGGGAGACCCAGTACTTC
cdr3_aa: CASSSIGQGEWETQYF

j_call: TRBJ2-7
v_call: TRBV6-5
d_call: TRBD1
cdr3_nt: TGTGCCAGCAGTTATCGGGACAGGGACTACGAGCAGTACTTC
cdr3_aa: CASSYRDRDYEQYF

j_call: TRBJ2-2
v_call: TRBV15
d_call: .
cdr3_nt: TGTGCCACCGCCCGGGACCCCGGCCTAGGCCGGGAGCTGTTTTTT
cdr3_aa: CATARDPGLGRELFF

j_call: TRBJ2-5
v_call: TRBV7-9
d_call: .
cdr3_nt: TGTGCCAGCAGCCAGGGTAGTCTAGCCGGGGAGACCCAGTACTTC
cdr3_aa: CASSQGSLAGETQYF

j_call: TRBJ2-7
v_call: TRBV9
d_call: TRBD1
cdr3_nt: TGTGCCAGCAGCCGAGGAGTGGGGACAGGGGTGTTAGAGCAGTACTTC
cdr3_aa: CASSRGVGTGVLEQYF

j_call: TRBJ2-2
v_call: TRBV7-9
d_call: TRBD1
cdr3_nt: TGTGCCAGCAGCTCAAGGGGGCTTATCACCGGGGAGCTGTTTTTT
cdr3_aa: CASSSRGLITGELFF

j_call: TRBJ1-1
v_call: TRBV10-3
d_call: TRBD1
cdr3_nt: TGTGCCATCAGTCAGCCGGGACAGGGATCTCACACTGAAGCTTTCTTT
cdr3_aa: CAISQPGQGSHTEAFF

j_call: TRBJ2-1
v_call: TRBV4-3
d_call: TRBD2
cdr3_nt: TGCGCCAGCAGCCAAGCCCCCGCCTCAGCGGGATACAATGAGCAGTTCTTC
cdr3_aa: CASSQAPASAGYNEQFF

j_call: TRBJ1-3
v_call: TRBV11-1
d_call: .
cdr3_nt: TGTGCCAGCAGCTTACGGAACACCATATATTTT
cdr3_aa: CASSLRNTIYF

j_call: TRBJ2-7
v_call: TRBV6-5
d_call: .
cdr3_nt: TGTGCCAGCAGCCTAGTATCATTTTCCTACGAGCAGTACTTC
cdr3_aa: CASSLVSFSYEQYF

j_call: TRBJ1-2
v_call: TRBV4-3
d_call: .
cdr3_nt: TGCGCCAGCAGCCAAGATTCCGGGTTTGCGCTCCATGGCTACACCTTC
cdr3_aa: CASSQDSGFALHGYTF